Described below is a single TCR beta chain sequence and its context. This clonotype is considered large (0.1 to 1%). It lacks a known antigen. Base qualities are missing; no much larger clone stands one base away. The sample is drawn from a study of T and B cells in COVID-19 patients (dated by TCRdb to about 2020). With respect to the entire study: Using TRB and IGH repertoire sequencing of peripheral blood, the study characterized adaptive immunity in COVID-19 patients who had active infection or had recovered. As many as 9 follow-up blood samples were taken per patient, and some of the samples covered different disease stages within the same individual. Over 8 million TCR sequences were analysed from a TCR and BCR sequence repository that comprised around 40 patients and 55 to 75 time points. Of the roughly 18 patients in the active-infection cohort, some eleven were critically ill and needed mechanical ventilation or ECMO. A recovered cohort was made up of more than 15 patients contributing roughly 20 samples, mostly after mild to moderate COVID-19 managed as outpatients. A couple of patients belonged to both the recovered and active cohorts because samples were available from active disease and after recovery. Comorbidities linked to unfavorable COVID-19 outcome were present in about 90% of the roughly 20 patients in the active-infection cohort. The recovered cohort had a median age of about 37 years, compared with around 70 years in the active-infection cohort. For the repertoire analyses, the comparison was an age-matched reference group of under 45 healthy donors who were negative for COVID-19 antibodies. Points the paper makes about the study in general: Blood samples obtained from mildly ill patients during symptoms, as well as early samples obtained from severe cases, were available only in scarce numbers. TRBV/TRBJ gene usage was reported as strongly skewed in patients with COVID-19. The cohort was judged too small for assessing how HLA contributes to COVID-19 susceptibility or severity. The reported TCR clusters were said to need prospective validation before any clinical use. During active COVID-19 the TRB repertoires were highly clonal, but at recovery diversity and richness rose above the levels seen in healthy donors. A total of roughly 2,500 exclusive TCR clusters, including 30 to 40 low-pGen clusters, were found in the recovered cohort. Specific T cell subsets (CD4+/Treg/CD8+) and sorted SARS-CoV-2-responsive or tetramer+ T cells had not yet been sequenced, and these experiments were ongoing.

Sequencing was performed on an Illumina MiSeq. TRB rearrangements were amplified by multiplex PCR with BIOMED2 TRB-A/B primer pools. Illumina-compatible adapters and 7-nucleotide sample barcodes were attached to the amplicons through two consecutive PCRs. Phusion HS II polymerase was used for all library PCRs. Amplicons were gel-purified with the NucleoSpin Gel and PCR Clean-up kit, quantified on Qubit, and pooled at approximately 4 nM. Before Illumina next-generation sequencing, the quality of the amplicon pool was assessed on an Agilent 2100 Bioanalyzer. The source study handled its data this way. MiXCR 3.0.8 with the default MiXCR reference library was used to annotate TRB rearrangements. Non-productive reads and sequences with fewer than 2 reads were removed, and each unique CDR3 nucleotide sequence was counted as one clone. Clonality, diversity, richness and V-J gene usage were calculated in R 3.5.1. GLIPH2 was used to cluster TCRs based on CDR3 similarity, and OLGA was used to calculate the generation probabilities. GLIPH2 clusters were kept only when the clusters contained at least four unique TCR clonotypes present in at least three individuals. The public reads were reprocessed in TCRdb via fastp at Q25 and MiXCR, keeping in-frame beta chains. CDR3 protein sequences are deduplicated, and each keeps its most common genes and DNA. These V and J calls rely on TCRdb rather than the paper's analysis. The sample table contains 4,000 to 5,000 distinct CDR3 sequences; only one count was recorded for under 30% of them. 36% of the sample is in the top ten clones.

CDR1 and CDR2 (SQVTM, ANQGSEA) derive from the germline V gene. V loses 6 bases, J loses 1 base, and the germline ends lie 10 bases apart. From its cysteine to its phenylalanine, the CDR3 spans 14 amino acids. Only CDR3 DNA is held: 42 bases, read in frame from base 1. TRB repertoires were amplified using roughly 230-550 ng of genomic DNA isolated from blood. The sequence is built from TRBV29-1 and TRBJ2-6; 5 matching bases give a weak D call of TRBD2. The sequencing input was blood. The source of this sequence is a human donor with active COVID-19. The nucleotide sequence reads TGCAGCGTAGAGGGAATTTCTGGGGCCAACGTCCTGACTTTC. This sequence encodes CSVEGISGANVLTF. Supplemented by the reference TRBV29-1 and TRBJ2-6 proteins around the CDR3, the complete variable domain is SAVISQKPSRDICQRGTSLTIQCQVDSQVTMMFWYRQQPGQSLTLIATANQGSEATYESGFVIDKFPISRPNLTFSTLTVSNMSPEDSSIYLCSVEGISGANVLTFGAGSRLTVL.